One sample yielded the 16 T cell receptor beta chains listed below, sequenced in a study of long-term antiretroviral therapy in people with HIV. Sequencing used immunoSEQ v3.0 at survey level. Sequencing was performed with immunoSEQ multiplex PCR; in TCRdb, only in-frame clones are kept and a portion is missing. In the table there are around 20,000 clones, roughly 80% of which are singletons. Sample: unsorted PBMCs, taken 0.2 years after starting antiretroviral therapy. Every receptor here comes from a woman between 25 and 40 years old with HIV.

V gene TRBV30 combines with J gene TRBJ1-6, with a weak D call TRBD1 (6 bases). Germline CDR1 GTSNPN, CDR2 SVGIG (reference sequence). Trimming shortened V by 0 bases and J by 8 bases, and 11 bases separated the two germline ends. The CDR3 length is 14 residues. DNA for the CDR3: TGTGCCTGGAGTGTACCACAGGGCTATTCACCCCTCCACTTT. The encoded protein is CAWSVPQGYSPLHF.

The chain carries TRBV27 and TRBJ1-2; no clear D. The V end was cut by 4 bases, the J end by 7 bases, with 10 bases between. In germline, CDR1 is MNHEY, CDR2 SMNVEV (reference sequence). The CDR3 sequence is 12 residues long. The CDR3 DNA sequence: TGTGCCAGCAGTTCGGACGGGGTTGGCTACACCTTC. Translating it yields CASSSDGVGYTF.

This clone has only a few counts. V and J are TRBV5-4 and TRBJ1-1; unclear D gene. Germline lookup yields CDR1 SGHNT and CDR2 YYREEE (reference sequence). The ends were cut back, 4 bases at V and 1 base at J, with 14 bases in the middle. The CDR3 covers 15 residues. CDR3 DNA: TGTGCCAGCAGCCCAGGTGGGTACGCGAACACTGAAGCTTTCTTT. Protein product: CASSPGGYANTEAFF.

The CDR3 spells CAWSDLTGAFKTDTQYF. The CDR3 DNA follows: TGTGCCTGGAGTGATCTGACCGGCGCTTTCAAGACAGATACGCAGTATTTT. This chain uses TRBV30 with TRBJ2-3; the D is unclear. This CDR3 is built from 17 residues. The germline V and J ends were trimmed by 1 base and 3 bases, with 20 bases remaining between them. The germline V gene has CDR1 GTSNPN and CDR2 SVGIG (reference sequence). The entire variable domain, with the rest obtained from reference TRBV30 and TRBJ2-3, is as follows: SQTIHQWPATLVQPVGSPLSLECTVEGTSNPNLYWYRQAAGRGLQLLFYSVGIGQISSEVPQNLSASRPQDRQFILSSKKLLLSDSGFYLCAWSDLTGAFKTDTQYFGPGTRLTVL.

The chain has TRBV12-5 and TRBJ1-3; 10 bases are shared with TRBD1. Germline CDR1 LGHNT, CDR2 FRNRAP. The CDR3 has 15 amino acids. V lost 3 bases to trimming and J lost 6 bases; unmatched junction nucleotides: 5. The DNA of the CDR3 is TGTGCTAGTGGTTTAGACGACAGGGGGCCAAACACCATATATTTT. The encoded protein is CASGLDDRGPNTIYF.

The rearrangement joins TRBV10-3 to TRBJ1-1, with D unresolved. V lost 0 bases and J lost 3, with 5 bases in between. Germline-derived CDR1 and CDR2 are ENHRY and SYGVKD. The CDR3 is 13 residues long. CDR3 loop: CAISESLDTEAFF. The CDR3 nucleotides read TGTGCCATCAGTGAGTCTCTAGACACTGAAGCTTTCTTT.

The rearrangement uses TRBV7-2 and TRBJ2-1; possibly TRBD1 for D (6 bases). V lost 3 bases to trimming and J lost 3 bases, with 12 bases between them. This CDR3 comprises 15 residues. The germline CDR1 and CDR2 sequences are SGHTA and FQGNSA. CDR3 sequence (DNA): TGTGCCAGCAGCTTGCCGCAGGGGAGCTACAATGAGCAGTTCTTC. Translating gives CASSLPQGSYNEQFF.

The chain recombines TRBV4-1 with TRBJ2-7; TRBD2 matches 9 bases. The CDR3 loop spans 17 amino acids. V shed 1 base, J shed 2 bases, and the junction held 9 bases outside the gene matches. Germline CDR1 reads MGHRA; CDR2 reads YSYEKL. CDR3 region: CASSQAPLAGAPYEQYF. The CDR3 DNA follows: TGCGCCAGCAGCCAAGCGCCACTAGCGGGTGCCCCCTACGAGCAGTACTTC.

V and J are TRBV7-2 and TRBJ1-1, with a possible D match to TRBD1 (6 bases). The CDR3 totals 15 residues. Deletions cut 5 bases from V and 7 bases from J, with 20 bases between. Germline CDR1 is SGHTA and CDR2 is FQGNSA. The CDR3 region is CASSASPGQTSEAFF. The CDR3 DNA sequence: TGTGCCAGCAGCGCCTCGCCCGGACAGACTAGTGAAGCTTTCTTT.

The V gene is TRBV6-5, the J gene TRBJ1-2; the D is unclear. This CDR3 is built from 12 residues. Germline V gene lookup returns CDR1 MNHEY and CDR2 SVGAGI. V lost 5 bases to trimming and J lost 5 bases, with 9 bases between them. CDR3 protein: CASSANTYGYTF. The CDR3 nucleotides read TGTGCCAGCAGTGCGAACACGTATGGCTACACCTTC.

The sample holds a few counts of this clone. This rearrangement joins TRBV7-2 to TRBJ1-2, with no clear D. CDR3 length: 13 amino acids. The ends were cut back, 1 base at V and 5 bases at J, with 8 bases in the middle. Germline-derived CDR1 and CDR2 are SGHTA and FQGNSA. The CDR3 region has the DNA TGTGCCAGCAGCTTAGAGCGACCTTATGGCTACACCTTC. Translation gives CASSLERPYGYTF.

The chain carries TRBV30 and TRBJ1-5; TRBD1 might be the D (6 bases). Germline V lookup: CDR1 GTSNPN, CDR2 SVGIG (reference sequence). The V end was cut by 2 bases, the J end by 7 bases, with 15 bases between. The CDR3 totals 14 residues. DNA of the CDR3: TGTGCCTGGAGTTTGGGGCAGGGGAGACAGCCCCAGCATTTT. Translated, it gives CAWSLGQGRQPQHF.

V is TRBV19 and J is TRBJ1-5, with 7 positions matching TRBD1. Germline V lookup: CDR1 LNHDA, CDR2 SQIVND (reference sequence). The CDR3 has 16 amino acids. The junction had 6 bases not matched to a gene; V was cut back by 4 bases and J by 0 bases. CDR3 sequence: CASSRGQAYSNQPQHF. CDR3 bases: TGTGCCAGTAGTAGAGGACAGGCGTATAGCAATCAGCCCCAGCATTTT.

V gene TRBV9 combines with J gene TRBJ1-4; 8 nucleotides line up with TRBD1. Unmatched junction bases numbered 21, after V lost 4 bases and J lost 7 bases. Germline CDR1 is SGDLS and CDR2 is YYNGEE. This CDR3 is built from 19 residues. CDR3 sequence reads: CASSPRGGQVPRKGEKLFF. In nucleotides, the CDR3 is TGTGCCAGCAGCCCTCGGGGGGGACAGGTGCCCAGAAAGGGTGAAAAACTGTTTTTT. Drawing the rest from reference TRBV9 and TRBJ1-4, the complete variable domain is DSGVTQTPKHLITATGQRVTLRCSPRSGDLSVYWYQQSLDQGLQFLIQYYNGEERAKGNILERFSAQQFPDLHSELNLSSLELGDSALYFCASSPRGGQVPRKGEKLFFGSGTQLSVL.

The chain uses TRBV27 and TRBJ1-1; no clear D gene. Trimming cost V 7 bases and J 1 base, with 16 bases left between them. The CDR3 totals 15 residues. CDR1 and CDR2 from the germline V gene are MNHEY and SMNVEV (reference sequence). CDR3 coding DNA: TGTGCCAGCACCCTCTCAGGCCAGCCGAACACTGAAGCTTTCTTT. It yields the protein CASTLSGQPNTEAFF.

CDR3 amino acids: CASSHTYEQYV. The CDR3 region has the DNA TGTGCCAGCAGCCACACCTACGAGCAGTACGTC. The rearrangement links TRBV6-1 to TRBJ2-7, with D hard to call. This CDR3 contains 11 residues. CDR1 MNHNS and CDR2 SASEGT come from the germline V gene. The V and J ends lost 6 bases and 2 bases respectively, with 5 bases between them.